This paragraph reports one T cell receptor (beta chain). V was clipped by 8 bases and J by 5 bases; unmatched bases: 10. CDR3 length: 14 residues. Germline V gene lookup returns CDR1 LNHNV and CDR2 YYDKDF (reference sequence). The entry originates in a study of PD-1 blockade in classical Hodgkin lymphoma. Profiling relied on immunoSEQ multiplex PCR, and the TCRdb table lists in-frame clones only, not all of them. The sample contains 9,500 to 10,000 clones, 92% of which appear only once. Every patient relapsed after autologous stem cell transplantation, and brentuximab vedotin exposure varied. Source: peripheral blood mononuclear cells (PBMCs), taken at baseline. The clonotype originates from a human donor with classical Hodgkin lymphoma. The J gene is TRBJ2-7, the V gene TRBV15; 9 bases map to TRBD2. The DNA of the CDR3 is TGTGCCACCTCGCGGGAGGGCCTCAAGAACGAGCAGTACTTC. This encodes CATSREGLKNEQYF.